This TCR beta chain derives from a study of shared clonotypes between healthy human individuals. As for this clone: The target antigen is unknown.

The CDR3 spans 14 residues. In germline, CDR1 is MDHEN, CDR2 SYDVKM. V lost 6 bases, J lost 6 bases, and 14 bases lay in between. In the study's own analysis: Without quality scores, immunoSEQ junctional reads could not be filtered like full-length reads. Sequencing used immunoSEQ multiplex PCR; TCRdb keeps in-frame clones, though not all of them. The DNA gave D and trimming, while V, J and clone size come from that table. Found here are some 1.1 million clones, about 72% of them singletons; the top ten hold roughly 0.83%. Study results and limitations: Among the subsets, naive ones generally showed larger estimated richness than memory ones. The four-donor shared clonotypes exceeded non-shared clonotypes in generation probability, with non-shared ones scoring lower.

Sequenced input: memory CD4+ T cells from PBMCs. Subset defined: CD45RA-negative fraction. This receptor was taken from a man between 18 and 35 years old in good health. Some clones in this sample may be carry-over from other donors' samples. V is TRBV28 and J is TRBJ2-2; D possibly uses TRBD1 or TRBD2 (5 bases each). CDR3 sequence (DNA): TGTGCCAGCAGGAGGGACCCGGCGGCCGGGGAGCTGTTTTTT. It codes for CASRRDPAAGELFF.